The 8 T cell receptor beta chains below come from one sample, sequenced in a study of CD8+ T cells in alopecia areata. RNA, once extracted, was reverse transcribed into cDNA for use as the sequencing template. Here immunoSEQ multiplex PCR was the method, and the copy in TCRdb shows in-frame clones only, minus some. The profile shows about 100,000 clones, under 60% of them singletons. The sample comprised NKG2D-low CD8+ T cells sorted from blood. The receptors here all came from a human donor with alopecia areata.

The chain couples TRBV7-2 to TRBJ1-2; D not resolved. Germline assignment: CDR1 SGHTA and CDR2 FQGNSA. The CDR3 contains 13 residues. V lost 3 bases and J 7 bases, leaving 12 bases between the germline ends. CDR3 DNA sequence: TGTGCCAGCAGCTTCAGGAACGGGGTTGGCTACACCTTC. This sequence encodes CASSFRNGVGYTF.

This clone was seen a few times. This chain uses TRBV19 with TRBJ1-1; possibly TRBD1 for D (5 bases). There are 12 residues in the CDR3. The germline CDR1 and CDR2 sequences are LNHDA and SQIVND (reference sequence). Trimming stripped 7 bases from V and 4 bases from J, with 10 bases between. The CDR3, as DNA: TGTGCCAGTATGGGGCAGGGCACTGAAGCTTTCTTT. It translates to CASMGQGTEAFF. The variable domain in full, completed from reference TRBV19 and TRBJ1-1, reads DGGITQSPKYLFRKEGQNVTLSCEQNLNHDAMYWYRQDPGQGLRLIYYSQIVNDFQKGDIAEGYSVSREKKESFPLTVTSAQKNPTAFYLCASMGQGTEAFFGQGTRLTVV.

The rearrangement uses TRBV4-2 and TRBJ2-5; D remains ambiguous. There are 13 residues in the CDR3. The V end was cut by 0 bases, the J end by 4 bases, with 6 bases between. Germline CDR1 LGHNA, CDR2 YNFKEQ. The CDR3: CASSQEGSETQYF. Written as DNA, the CDR3 is TGTGCCAGCAGCCAAGAGGGGTCAGAGACCCAGTACTTC.

The genes are TRBV19 and TRBJ2-1; 16 bases map to TRBD2. Germline-derived CDR1 and CDR2 are LNHDA and SQIVND (reference sequence). Germline trimming cut 6 bases from V and 5 bases from J; bases unmatched to any gene: 7. CDR3 size: 17 residues. For the CDR3, the DNA is TGTGCCAGTAGGATTGGGGGACTAGCGGGAGGGAACAATGAGCAGTTCTTC. Translation: CASRIGGLAGGNNEQFF.

V gene TRBV27 combines with J gene TRBJ2-1; the D is unclear. V lost 6 bases, J lost 0 bases, and 12 bases lay in between. Germline CDR1 reads MNHEY; CDR2 reads SMNVEV (reference sequence). The CDR3 sequence is 15 residues long. The CDR3 here is CASSFFPSSYNEQFF. DNA for the CDR3: TGTGCCAGCAGCTTTTTTCCAAGCTCCTACAATGAGCAGTTCTTC.

V and J are TRBV7-9 and TRBJ2-1, with D perhaps TRBD2 (5 bases). CDR3 size: 15 residues. Germline-derived CDR1 and CDR2 are SEHNR and FQNEAQ (reference sequence). Trimming shortened V by 6 bases and J by 5 bases, and 17 bases separated the two germline ends. CDR3 coding DNA: TGTGCCAGCAGTCTCGATGGCCGAGGGAACAATGAGCAGTTCTTC. Translation gives CASSLDGRGNNEQFF. Drawing the rest from reference TRBV7-9 and TRBJ2-1, the complete variable domain is DTGVSQNPRHKITKRGQNVTFRCDPISEHNRLYWYRQTLGQGPEFLTYFQNEAQLEKSRLLSDRFSAERPKGSFSTLEIQRTEQGDSAMYLCASSLDGRGNNEQFFGPGTRLTVL.

This clone has a handful of counts. The gene calls are TRBV7-3 and TRBJ1-2; D is ambiguous. With 7 bases removed from V and 4 bases from J, the gap between germline ends came to 7 bases. CDR1 SGHTA and CDR2 FQGTGA come from the germline V gene. The CDR3 is 11 residues long. The DNA of the CDR3 is TGTGCCAGCATCCGGGGCTATGGCTACACCTTC. Residues: CASIRGYGYTF. The full variable domain, with the rest looked up from reference TRBV7-3 and TRBJ1-2, is GAGVSQTPSNKVTEKGKYVELRCDPISGHTALYWYRQSLGQGPEFLIYFQGTGAADDSGLPNDRFFAVRPEGSVSTLKIQRTERGDSAVYLCASIRGYGYTFGSGTRLTVV.

This clone was counted only a few times. This chain joins TRBV14 and TRBJ2-7; maybe TRBD2 (5 bases). Germline values: CDR1 SGHDN, CDR2 FVKESK. Trimming removed 2 bases from V and 3 bases from J, with 20 bases in between. This CDR3 has 17 amino acids. The CDR3 here is CASSQLTGGSGFYEQYF. CDR3 sequence (DNA): TGTGCCAGCAGCCAACTTACCGGCGGCAGCGGATTCTACGAGCAGTACTTC.